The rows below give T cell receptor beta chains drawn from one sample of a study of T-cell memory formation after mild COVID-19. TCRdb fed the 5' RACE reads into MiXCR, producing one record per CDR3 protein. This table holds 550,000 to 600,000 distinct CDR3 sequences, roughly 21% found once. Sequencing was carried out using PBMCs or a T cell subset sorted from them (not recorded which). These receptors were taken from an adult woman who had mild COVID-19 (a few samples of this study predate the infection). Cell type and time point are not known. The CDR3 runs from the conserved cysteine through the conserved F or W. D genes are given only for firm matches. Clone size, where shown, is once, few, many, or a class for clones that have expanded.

TGTGCCAGCAGTCGACAGGGTTATGGCTACACCTTC | CASSRQGYGYTF | TRBJ1-2 | TRBV12-3/TRBV12-4 | TRBD1 | many
TGCAGTGCCCAGGTCGGGAGCGGCACCGGGGAGCTGTTTTTT | CSAQVGSGTGELFF | TRBJ2-2 | TRBV20-1 | NA | few
TGTGCCAGCAGCGTAACAGGGTGGGACACTGAAGCTTTCTTT | CASSVTGWDTEAFF | TRBJ1-1 | TRBV11-3 | NA | few
TGTGCCAGCAGCTTAACCCGGGATTGGTGGCACTATGGCTACACCTTC | CASSLTRDWWHYGYTF | TRBJ1-2 | TRBV7-8 | NA | few
TGTGCCAGCACCGTGGGAGACATTCGGTCACCCCTCCACTTT | CASTVGDIRSPLHF | TRBJ1-6 | TRBV2 | NA | few
TGCGCCAGCAGCCTTTCCGGGACGTTTGGGGCCAACGTCCTGACTTTC | CASSLSGTFGANVLTF | TRBJ2-6 | TRBV5-1 | NA | once
TGTGCCAGCAGTGACTTGTTGAGCTCCTACAATGAGCAGTTCTTC | CASSDLLSSYNEQFF | TRBJ2-1 | TRBV28 | NA | NA
TGTGCCAGCAGTTCCGTACGGGGCTACACCTTC | CASSSVRGYTF | TRBJ1-2 | TRBV3-1 | NA | NA
TGTGCCAGTTCGGACAGCCCCATGAACACTGAAGCTTTCTTT | CASSDSPMNTEAFF | TRBJ1-1 | TRBV19 | NA | few
TGTGCCATCCCTGAAGGACAGAGATACGAGCAGTACTTC | CAIPEGQRYEQYF | TRBJ2-7 | TRBV9 | NA | few
TGTGCCAGCAGCCAAGATCTAGGACTAGCTGGGTCCTACGAGCAGTACTTC | CASSQDLGLAGSYEQYF | TRBJ2-7 | TRBV14 | TRBD2 | NA
TGTGCCAGCAGATTAGCGGGAGAGAGTGGTGAGCAGTTCTTC | CASRLAGESGEQFF | TRBJ2-1 | TRBV2 | TRBD2 | NA
TGTGCCAGCAGCACTGGACACAAGAACACTGAAGCTTTCTTT | CASSTGHKNTEAFF | TRBJ1-1 | TRBV11-3 | NA | few
TGTGCCAGCAGCCAAGATATGGGCGCTGAAGCTTTCTTT | CASSQDMGAEAFF | TRBJ1-1 | TRBV4-2 | NA | NA
TGTGCCAGCAGCCAAGAAGTCACCGGGGAGCTGTTTTTT | CASSQEVTGELFF | TRBJ2-2 | TRBV4-2 | NA | NA
TGTGCCAGCAGTTCAGACAGGGGGCAGTTTGGCTACACCTTC | CASSSDRGQFGYTF | TRBJ1-2 | TRBV2 | TRBD1 | NA
TGTGCCAGCGGCACGTGGTCTAGCGGGTACTACGAGCAGTACTTC | CASGTWSSGYYEQYF | TRBJ2-7 | TRBV3-1 | TRBD2 | many
TGTGCCACCCTTGAGGGGGACGGCAATGAGCAGTTCTTC | CATLEGDGNEQFF | TRBJ2-1 | TRBV7-9 | NA | NA
TGTGCCAGCAGCCTCAACAGGGGATTCTACGAGCAGTACTTC | CASSLNRGFYEQYF | TRBJ2-7 | TRBV7-2 | TRBD1 | NA
TGTGCCAGCAGTTTCCCCCGGACTAGCGGGGACGGGGAGCTGTTTTTT | CASSFPRTSGDGELFF | TRBJ2-2 | TRBV28 | TRBD2 | NA
TGTGCCAGCAGTCGACGACGGGACCAGCCCCAGCATTTT | CASSRRRDQPQHF | TRBJ1-5 | TRBV12-3/TRBV12-4 | NA | few
TGTGCCAGCAGTGTGGGACTAGGAGGAGATACGCAGTATTTT | CASSVGLGGDTQYF | TRBJ2-3 | TRBV25-1 | TRBD2 | many
TGTGCCAGCAGTTTAGATGCAGGGTGGTTCCCGTACTTC | CASSLDAGWFPYF | TRBJ2-7 | TRBV12-3/TRBV12-4 | NA | few
TGTGCCAGCAGCCAAGATTGGGGGCGACCCCAGTTCTTC | CASSQDWGRPQFF | TRBJ2-1 | TRBV14 | NA | NA
TGTGCCAGCAGTTTCGGGGGTGCCTACGAGCAGTACTTC | CASSFGGAYEQYF | TRBJ2-7 | TRBV12-3/TRBV12-4 | NA | many
TGCAGTGCTAGACGGGGGCGGGAAGAGACCCAGTACTTC | CSARRGREETQYF | TRBJ2-5 | TRBV20-1 | NA | NA
TGTGCCAGTAGTATAAGCCAGGGAAGTTACACTGAAGCTTTCTTT | CASSISQGSYTEAFF | TRBJ1-1 | TRBV19 | NA | NA
TGTGCCAGCAGCACGGGACAGACGGCAACTAATGAAAAACTGTTTTTT | CASSTGQTATNEKLFF | TRBJ1-4 | TRBV7-9 | TRBD1 | few
TGTGCCAGCGGAGGGATGGCCTACGAGCAGTACTTC | CASGGMAYEQYF | TRBJ2-7 | TRBV6-6 | NA | NA
TGTGCCAGCAAGTCTGCCTACGAGCAGTACTTC | CASKSAYEQYF | TRBJ2-7 | TRBV2 | NA | once
TGCGCCAGCAGCTTGGGGGGTTGGTCTGAAGCTTTCTTT | CASSLGGWSEAFF | TRBJ1-1 | TRBV5-1 | NA | few
TGTGCCAGCAGCGTAGTCACAGGGTCCCCTAAGAATGAGCAGTTCTTC | CASSVVTGSPKNEQFF | TRBJ2-1 | TRBV9 | NA | NA
TGTGCCAGCAGCCCTAGAGGGACAGGCTATGGCTACACCTTC | CASSPRGTGYGYTF | TRBJ1-2 | TRBV7-9 | TRBD1 | NA
TGTGCCAGCAGTTTAGCTCGGTACCGGGAACCCCAGTACTTC | CASSLARYREPQYF | TRBJ2-5 | TRBV12-3/TRBV12-4 | NA | many
TGTGCCAGCAGCGTGAACCAGGGGACCGGGGAGCTGTTTTTT | CASSVNQGTGELFF | TRBJ2-2 | TRBV9 | NA | NA
TGCGCCAGCAGCTGGGGACAGGGAGGAAACTATGGCTACACCTTC | CASSWGQGGNYGYTF | TRBJ1-2 | TRBV5-1 | TRBD1 | few
TGTGCCACCCAACCCAGCAGAGCCGACTCCTACAATGAGCAGTTCTTC | CATQPSRADSYNEQFF | TRBJ2-1 | TRBV12-3/TRBV12-4 | NA | NA
TGTGCCAGCAGTTACTCAGGACAGCCCCAGGAAGCTTTCTTT | CASSYSGQPQEAFF | TRBJ1-1 | TRBV6-5 | NA | NA
TGTGCCAGCAGCTTTACCGGGACAGGCCCGACCTTC | CASSFTGTGPTF | TRBJ1-2 | TRBV7-9 | TRBD1 | few
TGTGCCAGCAGCTCGGGGTATGGAAACACCATATATTTT | CASSSGYGNTIYF | TRBJ1-3 | TRBV7-9 | NA | few
TGTGCCAGCAGTGAACCGGGACGCTATGGCTACACCTTC | CASSEPGRYGYTF | TRBJ1-2 | TRBV25-1 | NA | NA
TGTGCCAGCAGCAAACGGGACTTCTACGAGCAGTACTTC | CASSKRDFYEQYF | TRBJ2-7 | TRBV13 | NA | NA
TGCAGCGTGACAGACGGCAATCAGCCCCAGCATTTT | CSVTDGNQPQHF | TRBJ1-5 | TRBV29-1 | NA | NA
TGTGCCAGCAGCTTTGGGACTAGCGGGGTCTACGAGCAGTACTTC | CASSFGTSGVYEQYF | TRBJ2-7 | TRBV7-2 | TRBD2 | NA
TGTGCCAGCAGTGAGGGTACGCAGTATTTT | CASSEGTQYF | TRBJ2-3 | TRBV2 | NA | few